This entry lists 25 T cell receptor beta chains sequenced from one sample in a study of cytomegalovirus exposure and HLA in healthy donors. The PCR ran on 60 Vbeta and 13 Jbeta primers. Sequencing used immunoSEQ multiplex PCR; TCRdb keeps in-frame clones, though not all of them. The data show 120,000 to 150,000 clones, with about three quarters seen just once and approximately 1.2% held by the top ten. Sample: PBMCs. Source of these receptors: a male donor in good health and CMV-seropositive.

This chain links TRBV21-1 with TRBJ1-6. TRBV21-1 is a listed pseudogene. There are 14 residues in the CDR3. CDR3: CASSKGGGNSPLHF. CDR3 nucleotide sequence: TGTGCCAGCAGCAAAGGGGGAGGCAATTCACCCCTCCACTTT.

The chain employs TRBV19 and TRBJ2-7, with D hard to call. The CDR3 is 13 amino acids. The V end lost 2 bases, the J end lost 3 bases, and 8 bases lay between the germline ends. CDR1 LNHDA and CDR2 SQIVND come from the germline V gene (reference sequence). CDR3 coding DNA: TGTGCCAGTAGTATAACCTCCTACTACGAGCAGTACTTC. Encoded protein: CASSITSYYEQYF.

J is TRBJ2-7 and V is TRBV7-9; the match to TRBD1 covers 9 bases. This CDR3 comprises 14 residues. Germline V gives CDR1 SEHNR, CDR2 FQNEAQ (reference sequence). With 5 bases clipped from V and 5 bases from J, the junction kept 7 bases outside the gene matches. DNA for the CDR3: TGTGCCAGCAGCACCGGGACAGGGTTCGACGAGCAGTACTTC. Protein product: CASSTGTGFDEQYF.

This clone was found once. V gene TRBV27 combines with J gene TRBJ2-1; maybe TRBD2 (6 bases). The germline V gene has CDR1 MNHEY and CDR2 SMNVEV (reference sequence). The CDR3 sequence is 17 residues long. V lost 5 bases to trimming and J lost 0 bases, with 17 bases between them. CDR3 loop: CASSPLSGFPSYNEQFF. The DNA for the CDR3 is TGTGCCAGCAGTCCCCTTAGCGGATTCCCCTCCTACAATGAGCAGTTCTTC.

The chain recombines TRBV10-3 with TRBJ2-1; 7 nucleotides align to TRBD2. With V trimmed by 2 bases and J by 14 bases, 9 bases remained unmatched. The germline CDR1 and CDR2 sequences are ENHRY and SYGVKD. The CDR3 sequence is 13 residues long. CDR3 region: CAISEPGGGRKFF. In DNA form, the CDR3 reads TGTGCCATCAGTGAGCCTGGGGGAGGGCGGAAGTTCTTC.

The table lists this clone with a count of one. This chain connects TRBV25-1 to TRBJ1-4; a possible D gene is TRBD1 (6 bases). The CDR3 runs to 14 residues. V was trimmed by 6 bases and J by 8 bases, leaving 16 bases between them. In germline, CDR1 is MGHDK, CDR2 SYGVNS. CDR3 amino acids: CASSDRTAGEKLFF. The CDR3 nucleotides are TGTGCCAGCAGCGACAGGACCGCTGGGGAAAAACTGTTTTTT.

This chain joins TRBV10-3 and TRBJ2-3; TRBD1 matches at 9 bases. The CDR3 covers 15 residues. With 6 bases clipped from V and 1 base from J, the junction kept 5 bases outside the gene matches. CDR1 and CDR2 (germline): ENHRY, SYGVKD. CDR3 sequence (DNA): TGTGCCATCAGGTTACAGGGGGCTGGCACAGATACGCAGTATTTT. This translates into CAIRLQGAGTDTQYF.

This CDR3 is CASSLGGSRNTEAFF. CDR3 sequence (DNA): TGTGCCAGCAGCTTGGGCGGATCGAGGAACACTGAAGCTTTCTTT. This chain joins TRBV5-4 and TRBJ1-1, with unresolved D. This CDR3 is built from 15 residues. Germline V gene data show CDR1 as SGHNT and CDR2 as YYREEE (reference sequence). The ends were cut back, 0 bases at V and 1 base at J, with 10 bases in the middle.

This chain links TRBV9 with TRBJ2-1; D possibly corresponds to TRBD2 (6 bases). V lost 2 bases, J lost 5 bases, and 11 bases lay in between. Germline CDR1 reads SGDLS; CDR2 reads YYNGEE. The CDR3 loop spans 14 amino acids. The CDR3 loop reads CASSVGGVNNEQFF. The CDR3 DNA reads TGTGCCAGCAGCGTGGGCGGGGTGAACAATGAGCAGTTCTTC. The entire variable domain, with the rest obtained from reference TRBV9 and TRBJ2-1, is as follows: DSGVTQTPKHLITATGQRVTLRCSPRSGDLSVYWYQQSLDQGLQFLIQYYNGEERAKGNILERFSAQQFPDLHSELNLSSLELGDSALYFCASSVGGVNNEQFFGPGTRLTVL.

The V gene is TRBV18, the J gene TRBJ1-1, with D possibly being TRBD1 (5 bases). The CDR3 runs to 16 residues. The V and J ends lost 2 bases and 0 bases respectively, with 13 bases between them. Germline lookup yields CDR1 KGHSH and CDR2 LQKENI. CDR3 nucleotide sequence: TGTGCCAGCTCACCAGGTAGGGGCGACATGAACACTGAAGCTTTCTTT. This sequence encodes CASSPGRGDMNTEAFF. Complete variable domain (other parts from reference TRBV18 and TRBJ1-1): NAGVMQNPRHLVRRRGQEARLRCSPMKGHSHVYWYRQLPEEGLKFMVYLQKENIIDESGMPKERFSAEFPKEGPSILRIQQVVRGDSAAYFCASSPGRGDMNTEAFFGQGTRLTVV.

CDR3 coding DNA: TGTGCCAGCACCCAGACTAGCGGGAGTTTGGATACGCAGTATTTT. As protein: CASTQTSGSLDTQYF. The chain carries TRBV2 and TRBJ2-3; 12 positions agree with TRBD2. Germline CDR1 SNHLY, CDR2 FYNNEI. The CDR3 covers 15 residues. V shed 7 bases and J 6 bases; nucleotides not matched to a gene: 8.

The rearrangement joins TRBV6-5 to TRBJ2-7; 10 bases align to TRBD1. Germline V gene lookup returns CDR1 MNHEY and CDR2 SVGAGI. The trim removed 0 bases at V and 4 bases at J, leaving 6 bases unmatched. The CDR3 loop spans 16 amino acids. The CDR3 coding sequence is TGTGCCAGCAGTTACTCCCGATGGACAGGGGGTTACGAGCAGTACTTC. This codes for CASSYSRWTGGYEQYF.

The chain links TRBV5-4 to TRBJ2-1; TRBD1 might be the D (6 bases). V lost 4 bases to trimming and J lost 0 bases, with 11 bases between them. This CDR3 is built from 15 residues. The germline V gene has CDR1 SGHNT and CDR2 YYREEE (reference sequence). The CDR3 sequence is CASSRGQSSYNEQFF. CDR3 DNA sequence: TGTGCCAGCAGCAGGGGACAAAGCTCCTACAATGAGCAGTTCTTC.

The genes are TRBV4-2 and TRBJ2-5; possibly TRBD2 for D (5 bases). The length of the CDR3 is 17 residues. V dropped 0 bases and J dropped 11 bases, with 25 bases sitting between them. Germline V CDR1 and CDR2: LGHNA, YNFKEQ. This chain's CDR3 is CASSQDSPLLTPRGQYF. For the CDR3, the DNA is TGTGCCAGCAGCCAAGATTCCCCTCTCCTGACCCCGAGAGGGCAGTACTTC.

This clone was seen only once. V is TRBV7-3 and J is TRBJ2-5, with TRBD2 matching 10 bases. Germline lookup yields CDR1 SGHTA and CDR2 FQGTGA. After removal of 5 bases from V and 2 bases from J, the junction contained 17 bases not matched to a gene. The CDR3 spans 19 residues. The CDR3: CASSPPLAGARVTQETQYF. The CDR3 DNA is TGTGCCAGCAGCCCCCCTCTAGCGGGGGCCAGAGTTACGCAAGAGACCCAGTACTTC. Full variable domain (missing parts from reference TRBV7-3 and TRBJ2-5): GAGVSQTPSNKVTEKGKYVELRCDPISGHTALYWYRQSLGQGPEFLIYFQGTGAADDSGLPNDRFFAVRPEGSVSTLKIQRTERGDSAVYLCASSPPLAGARVTQETQYFGPGTRLLVL.

The CDR3 region is CASSQSLIGQGVVGRYGYTF. The CDR3 DNA reads TGCGCCAGCAGCCAATCTTTAATCGGACAGGGCGTAGTAGGGAGATATGGCTACACCTTC. The chain joins TRBV4-1 to TRBJ1-2, with TRBD1 matching 8 bases. After removal of 2 bases from V and 5 bases from J, the junction contained 22 bases not matched to a gene. The germline CDR1 and CDR2 sequences are MGHRA and YSYEKL. The CDR3 length is 20 residues.

This chain uses TRBV5-1 with TRBJ2-5, with 9 bases lining up with TRBD2. Germline CDR1 is SGHRS and CDR2 is YFSETQ. Unmatched junction bases numbered 8, after V lost 4 bases and J lost 1 base. The CDR3 is made up of 16 amino acids. CDR3 sequence (DNA): TGCGCCAGCAGCCCCGGACTAGCGCTTGTCCAAGAGACCCAGTACTTC. This translates into CASSPGLALVQETQYF.

DNA for the CDR3: TGTGCCAGCAGCCCTCCGACAGGATCCTACGAGCAGTACTTC. Translation: CASSPPTGSYEQYF. This sequence joins TRBV11-2 and TRBJ2-7; a weak D match, TRBD1 (6 bases). The germline V gene has CDR1 SGHAT and CDR2 FQNNGV. The CDR3 runs 14 residues. Trimming took 5 bases from V and 1 from J, leaving 12 bases between them.

The rearrangement uses TRBV19 and TRBJ2-7; no clear D gene. With 1 base removed from V and 2 bases from J, the gap between germline ends came to 9 bases. The CDR3 is 14 amino acids. Germline V gene data show CDR1 as LNHDA and CDR2 as SQIVND (reference sequence). In DNA, the CDR3 is TGTGCCAGTAGTATAGGCCCAGAAGCCTACGAGCAGTACTTC. This codes for CASSIGPEAYEQYF.

The genes are TRBV11-1 and TRBJ2-2; D possibly corresponds to TRBD2 (6 bases). CDR1 is SGHAT and CDR2 is FQDESV in the germline V gene (reference sequence). The CDR3 spans 15 residues. V was trimmed by 6 bases and J by 5 bases, leaving 16 bases between them. The DNA of the CDR3 is TGTGCCAGCAGAGACCCCCGGCGGGGTACCGGGGAGCTGTTTTTT. Translated: CASRDPRRGTGELFF.

V and J are TRBV6-1 and TRBJ2-7, with 7 bases that match TRBD1. CDR3 length: 14 amino acids. Looked up from germline, CDR1 is MNHNS and CDR2 is SASEGT. V was clipped by 4 bases and J by 1 base; unmatched bases: 4. The CDR3 spells CASSVSGGSYEQYF. CDR3 sequence (DNA): TGTGCCAGCAGTGTTTCAGGGGGTTCCTACGAGCAGTACTTC.

This clone appeared once. The chain has TRBV7-3 and TRBJ2-1; tentatively, D is TRBD2 (5 bases). V lost 5 bases, J lost 8 bases, and 16 bases lay in between. The CDR3 extends over 14 amino acids. The germline CDR1 and CDR2 sequences are SGHTA and FQGTGA. In DNA form, the CDR3 reads TGTGCCAGCAGCGTAAACGGGGTAGCCGATGAGCAGTTCTTC. Its protein is CASSVNGVADEQFF. Looking up the rest from reference TRBV7-3 and TRBJ2-1 gives the full variable domain: GAGVSQTPSNKVTEKGKYVELRCDPISGHTALYWYRQSLGQGPEFLIYFQGTGAADDSGLPNDRFFAVRPEGSVSTLKIQRTERGDSAVYLCASSVNGVADEQFFGPGTRLTVL.

The chain recombines TRBV2 with TRBJ2-2; a possible D gene is TRBD2 (6 bases). Germline V CDR1 and CDR2: SNHLY, FYNNEI. V lost 10 bases and J 4 bases, leaving 22 bases between the germline ends. CDR3 length: 16 amino acids. For the CDR3, the DNA is TGTGCCACCCAACGCGGCGGGATGAGGGGCACCGGGGAGCTGTTTTTT. Translated, it gives CATQRGGMRGTGELFF.

The chain couples TRBV6-4 to TRBJ2-5, with 8 bases aligning to TRBD2. The CDR3 is made up of 15 amino acids. From germline, CDR1 is MRHNA and CDR2 SNTAGT. Unmatched junction bases numbered 7, after V lost 2 bases and J lost 5 bases. The CDR3 coding sequence is TGTGCCAGCAGTGACGTGCCTAGCGGGTTGGAGACCCAGTACTTC. The encoded protein is CASSDVPSGLETQYF.

V and J are TRBV7-2 and TRBJ2-5; D gene uncertain. The CDR3 spans 14 residues. V was clipped by 1 base and J by 5 bases, with 11 bases between them. Germline V gives CDR1 SGHTA, CDR2 FQGNSA. CDR3 coding DNA: TGTGCCAGCAGCTTAGGCGTGGGCCCGGAGACCCAGTACTTC. It is translated as CASSLGVGPETQYF.